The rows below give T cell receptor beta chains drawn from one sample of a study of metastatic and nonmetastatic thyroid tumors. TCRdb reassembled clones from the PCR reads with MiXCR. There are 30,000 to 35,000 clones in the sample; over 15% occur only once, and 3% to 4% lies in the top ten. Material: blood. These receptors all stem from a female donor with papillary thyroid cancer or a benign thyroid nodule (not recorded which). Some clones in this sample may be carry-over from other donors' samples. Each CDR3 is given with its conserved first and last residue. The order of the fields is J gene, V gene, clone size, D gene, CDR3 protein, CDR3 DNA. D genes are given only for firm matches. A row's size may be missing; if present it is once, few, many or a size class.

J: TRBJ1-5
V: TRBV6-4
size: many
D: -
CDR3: CASAPGPEQPQHF
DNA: TGTGCCAGCGCCCCGGGTCCCGAGCAGCCCCAGCATTTT

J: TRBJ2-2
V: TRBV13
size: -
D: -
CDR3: CASSFYDPGELFF
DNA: TGTGCCAGCAGCTTTTACGACCCCGGGGAGCTGTTTTTT

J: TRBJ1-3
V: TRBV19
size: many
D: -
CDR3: CASSIYLSGNTIYF
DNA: TGTGCCAGTAGTATTTACCTCTCGGGAAACACCATATATTTT

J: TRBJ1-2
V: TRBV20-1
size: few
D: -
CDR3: CSAMTVDYGYTF
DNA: TGCAGTGCTATGACAGTGGACTATGGCTACACCTTC

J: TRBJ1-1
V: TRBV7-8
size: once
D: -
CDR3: CASSQNAGRQNTEAFF
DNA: TGTGCCAGCAGCCAAAACGCGGGTAGACAGAACACTGAAGCTTTCTTT

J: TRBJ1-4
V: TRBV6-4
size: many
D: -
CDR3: CASWGRRNNEKLFF
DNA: TGTGCCAGCTGGGGACGGAGAAATAATGAAAAACTGTTTTTT

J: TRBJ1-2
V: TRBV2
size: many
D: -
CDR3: CALGNGANYGYTF
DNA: TGTGCCCTCGGCAACGGAGCTAACTATGGCTACACCTTC

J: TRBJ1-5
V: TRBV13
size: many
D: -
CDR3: CASSPPPQHF
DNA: TGTGCCAGCAGCCCCCCCCCCCAGCATTTT

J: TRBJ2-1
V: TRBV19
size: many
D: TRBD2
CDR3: CASSIGAFGRAFSEQFF
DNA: TGTGCCAGTAGTATCGGGGCCTTCGGGAGGGCTTTCTCTGAGCAGTTCTTC

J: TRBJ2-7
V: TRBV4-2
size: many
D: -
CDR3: CASSQAFYAEAHYEQYF
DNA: TGTGCCAGCAGCCAAGCGTTTTATGCGGAGGCTCACTACGAGCAGTACTTC

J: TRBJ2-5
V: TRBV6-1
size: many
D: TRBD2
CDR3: CASIRLAGGGETQYF
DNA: TGTGCCAGCATTCGACTAGCGGGAGGTGGGGAGACCCAGTACTTC

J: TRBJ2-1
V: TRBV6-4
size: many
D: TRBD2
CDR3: CASSGTSGTNNEQFF
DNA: TGTGCCAGCAGTGGGACTAGCGGGACAAACAATGAGCAGTTCTTC

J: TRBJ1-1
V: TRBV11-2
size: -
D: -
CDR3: CASSRPRGGEAFF
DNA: TGCGCCAGCAGCAGGCCCCGTGGGGGCGAAGCTTTCTTT

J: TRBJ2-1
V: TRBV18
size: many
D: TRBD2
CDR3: CASCLAGVEQFF
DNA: TGTGCCAGCTGTCTAGCGGGAGTCGAGCAGTTCTTC

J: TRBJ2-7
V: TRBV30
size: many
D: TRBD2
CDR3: CAPLSGRFYEQYF
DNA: TGTGCCCCCCTCAGCGGGAGGTTCTACGAGCAGTACTTC

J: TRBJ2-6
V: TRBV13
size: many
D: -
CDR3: CASSLAWANVLTF
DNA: TGTGCCAGCAGCTTGGCGTGGGCCAACGTCCTGACTTTC

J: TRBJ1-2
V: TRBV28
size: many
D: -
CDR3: CASSLAGMGANYGYTF
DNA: TGTGCCAGCAGTTTAGCAGGAATGGGGGCTAACTATGGCTACACCTTC

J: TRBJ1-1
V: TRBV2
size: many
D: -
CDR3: CASSSGRLNTEAFF
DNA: TGTGCCAGCAGTTCGGGACGATTGAACACTGAAGCTTTCTTT

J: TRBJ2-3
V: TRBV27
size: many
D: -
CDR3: CASSFAGTQYF
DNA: TGTGCCAGCAGCTTCGCTGGTACGCAGTATTTT

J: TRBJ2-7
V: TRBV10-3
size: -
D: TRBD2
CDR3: CAIIPGTSGIYEQYF
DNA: TGTGCCATCATCCCCGGGACTAGCGGGATTTACGAGCAGTACTTC

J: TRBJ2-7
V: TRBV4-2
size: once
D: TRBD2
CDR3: CASSQASSGYEQYF
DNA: TGTGCCAGCAGCCAAGCTTCTAGCGGCTACGAGCAGTACTTC

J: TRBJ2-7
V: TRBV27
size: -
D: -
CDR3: CASILKNRLVYEQYF
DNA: TGTGCCAGCATTTTAAAAAACAGATTAGTGTACGAGCAGTACTTC

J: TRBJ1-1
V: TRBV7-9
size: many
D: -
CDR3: CATKPGTQNEAFF
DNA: TGTGCCACCAAACCGGGGACACAAAATGAAGCTTTCTTT

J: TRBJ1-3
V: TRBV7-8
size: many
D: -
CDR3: CASSLPGQNSGNTIYF
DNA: TGTGCCAGCAGCTTACCGGGACAAAACTCTGGAAACACCATATATTTT

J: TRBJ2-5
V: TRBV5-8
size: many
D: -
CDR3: CASSFGTSQETQYF
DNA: TGTGCCAGCAGTTTTGGGACTTCCCAAGAGACCCAGTACTTC

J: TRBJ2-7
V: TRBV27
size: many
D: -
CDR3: CASSSTGIEQYF
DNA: TGTGCCAGCAGTTCTACAGGGATTGAGCAGTACTTC

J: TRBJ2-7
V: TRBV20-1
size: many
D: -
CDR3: CSARASYEQYF
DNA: TGCAGTGCCAGGGCCTCCTACGAGCAGTACTTC

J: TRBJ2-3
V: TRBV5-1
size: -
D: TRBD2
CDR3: CASSSRAGTSGTDTQYF
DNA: TGCGCCAGCAGCAGTCGGGCTGGGACTAGCGGCACCGATACGCAGTATTTT

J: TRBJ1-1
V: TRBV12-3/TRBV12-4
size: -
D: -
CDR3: CASSQRGVRTEAFF
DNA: TGTGCCAGCAGTCAGCGGGGGGTGAGGACTGAAGCTTTCTTC

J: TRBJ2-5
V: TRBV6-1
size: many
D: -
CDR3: CASSETLTQYF
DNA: TGTGCCAGCAGTGAAACGTTGACCCAGTACTTC

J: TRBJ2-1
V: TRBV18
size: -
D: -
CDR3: CASSPGGSYNEQFF
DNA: TGTGCCAGCTCACCGGGGGGCTCCTACAATGAGCAGTTCTTC

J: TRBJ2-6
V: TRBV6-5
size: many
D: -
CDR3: CASSYSGLGANVLTF
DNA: TGTGCCAGCAGTTACTCGGGGCTTGGGGCCAACGTCCTGACTTTC

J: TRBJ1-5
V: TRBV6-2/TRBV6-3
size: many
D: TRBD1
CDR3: CASRRDRDLGPQHF
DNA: TGTGCCAGCAGGAGGGACAGGGACCTTGGGCCCCAGCATTTT

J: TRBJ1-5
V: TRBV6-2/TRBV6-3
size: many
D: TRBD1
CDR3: CASSPGTENQPQHF
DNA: TGTGCCAGCAGCCCAGGGACAGAGAATCAGCCCCAGCATTTT

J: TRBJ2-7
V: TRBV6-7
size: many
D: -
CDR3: CASSYPTPAHEQYF
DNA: TGTGCCAGCAGTTACCCGACTCCTGCCCACGAGCAGTACTTC

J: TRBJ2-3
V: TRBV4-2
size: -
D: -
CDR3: CASSQVTGDDTDTHYF
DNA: TGTGCCAGCAGCCAAGTCACAGGTGACGACACAGATACGCATTATTTT

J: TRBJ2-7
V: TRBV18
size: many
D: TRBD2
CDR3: CASSPATSGWSGEQYF
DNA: TGTGCCAGCTCACCGGCGACTAGCGGGTGGAGCGGCGAGCAGTACTTC

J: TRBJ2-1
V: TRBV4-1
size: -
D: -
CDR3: CASSPSLNEQFF
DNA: TGCGCCAGCAGCCCTAGCCTCAATGAGCAGTTCTTC

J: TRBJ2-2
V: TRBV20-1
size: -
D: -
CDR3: CSARDRGRGTGEPFF
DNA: TGCAGTGCTAGAGATCGAGGTCGCGGAACCGGGGAGCCGTTTTTT

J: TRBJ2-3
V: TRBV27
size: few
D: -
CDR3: CASRDFTDTQYF
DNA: TGTGCCAGCAGAGACTTCACAGATACGCAGTATTTT

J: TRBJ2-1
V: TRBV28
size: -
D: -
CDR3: CASIQDSVIAYNEQFF
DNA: TGTGCCAGCATCCAGGATAGCGTTATAGCCTACAATGAGCAGTTCTTC

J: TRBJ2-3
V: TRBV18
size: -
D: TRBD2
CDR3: CASSPREESDTQYF
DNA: TGTGCCAGCAGTCCCCGGGAGGAGTCAGATACGCAGTATTTT

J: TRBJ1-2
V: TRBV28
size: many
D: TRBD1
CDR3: CATRGGVTRGSLNYGYTF
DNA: TGTGCCACCCGGGGTGGGGTAACCAGGGGGAGTCTTAACTATGGCTACACCTTC

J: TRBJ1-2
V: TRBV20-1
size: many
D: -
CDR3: CSADKNYGYTF
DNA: TGCAGTGCTGACAAGAACTATGGCTACACCTTC

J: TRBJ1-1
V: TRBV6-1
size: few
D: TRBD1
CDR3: CASTLRGDMSGTEAFF
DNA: TGTGCCAGCACCCTCAGGGGGGACATGAGTGGCACTGAAGCTTTCTTT

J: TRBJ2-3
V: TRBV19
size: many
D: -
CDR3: CASSRDPSRDTQYF
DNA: TGTGCCAGTAGCCGGGACCCGTCCAGGGATACGCAGTATTTT

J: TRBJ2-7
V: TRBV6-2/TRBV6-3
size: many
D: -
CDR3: CASSPPGTGYEQYF
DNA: TGTGCCAGCAGTCCCCCCGGGACGGGCTACGAGCAGTACTTC

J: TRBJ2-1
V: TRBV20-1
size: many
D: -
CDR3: CSARVHGRGEGRNEQFF
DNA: TGCAGTGCTAGAGTTCACGGCAGGGGGGAGGGCCGCAATGAGCAGTTCTTC

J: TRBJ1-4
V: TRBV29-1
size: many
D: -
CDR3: CSVPMTDHNEKLFF
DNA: TGCAGCGTCCCAATGACAGACCACAATGAAAAACTGTTTTTT

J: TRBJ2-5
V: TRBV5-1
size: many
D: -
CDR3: CASSLARSETQYF
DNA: TGCGCCAGCAGCTTGGCTCGGTCGGAGACCCAGTACTTC

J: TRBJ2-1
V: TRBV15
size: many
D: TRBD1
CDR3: CATSGFRDSSYNEQFF
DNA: TGTGCCACCAGCGGCTTCCGGGACAGCTCCTACAATGAGCAGTTCTTC